This TCR beta chain originates from a study of blood T cell repertoires in COVID-19. Study overall: PBMCs, B-cell-depleted T cells, or T cells provided the cDNA or gDNA that made up the material.

The repertoire was sequenced with immunoSEQ multiplex PCR; TCRdb's copy has only in-frame clones and lacks some. The data hold 60,000 to 70,000 clones, with roughly four fifths observed a single time. The CDR3 sequence is 17 residues long. CDR1 and CDR2 from the germline V gene are DFQATT and SNEGSKA (reference sequence). Trimming removed 3 bases at V and 7 bases at J, with 25 bases between. The specimen was peripheral blood. The rearrangement joins TRBV20-1 to TRBJ2-1; maybe TRBD2 (6 bases). The source is a human donor in a cohort sampled during active COVID-19. The CDR3 sequence: CSASRAGTEAGGNEQFF. In DNA, the CDR3 is TGCAGTGCTAGTCGTGCAGGGACCGAGGCTGGAGGGAATGAGCAGTTCTTC.